The rows below give T cell receptor beta chains drawn from one sample of a study of blood T cell repertoires in COVID-19. Only in-frame clones appear in the TCRdb table, and some are missing; sequencing was by immunoSEQ multiplex PCR. The data show approximately 200,000 clones, around 89% seen once. The sample comprised peripheral blood. The receptor set was obtained from a woman between 25 and 40 years old with acute or convalescent COVID-19. Each CDR3 is given without its conserved first and last residue. Each record gives: J gene, D gene, V gene, CDR3 protein. A D gene is named only where the DNA matches it firmly.

j_call: TRBJ2-4
d_call: .
v_call: TRBV28
cdr3_aa: ASSLREDIQY

j_call: TRBJ2-5
d_call: .
v_call: TRBV7-2
cdr3_aa: ASSLTQGTKGTQY

j_call: TRBJ1-4
d_call: .
v_call: TRBV28
cdr3_aa: ASSLYQGGNEKLF

j_call: TRBJ1-6
d_call: TRBD1
v_call: TRBV2
cdr3_aa: ASTETGSYSPLH

j_call: TRBJ2-7
d_call: TRBD1
v_call: TRBV30
cdr3_aa: AFDRGGGEQY

j_call: TRBJ2-2
d_call: TRBD1
v_call: TRBV12-5
cdr3_aa: ASGSKGQPNTGELF

j_call: TRBJ2-7
d_call: .
v_call: TRBV3-1/TRBV3-2
cdr3_aa: ASSQGSILLQY

j_call: TRBJ2-1
d_call: TRBD2
v_call: TRBV20-1
cdr3_aa: SASPGLAYNEQF

j_call: TRBJ2-1
d_call: .
v_call: TRBV28
cdr3_aa: ASSARGVAQF

j_call: TRBJ2-5
d_call: TRBD2
v_call: TRBV5-1
cdr3_aa: ASYNIAGEQETQY

j_call: TRBJ2-7
d_call: TRBD2
v_call: TRBV3-1/TRBV3-2
cdr3_aa: ASSQQREGEQY

j_call: TRBJ1-2
d_call: .
v_call: TRBV24-1
cdr3_aa: ATSSNYGYT

j_call: TRBJ2-1
d_call: TRBD2
v_call: TRBV5-6
cdr3_aa: ASSFSWTSENEQF